What follows are 25 T cell receptor beta chains derived from one specimen sequenced in a study of PD-L1 blockade in urothelial cancer. Only in-frame clones appear in the TCRdb table, and some are missing; sequencing was by immunoSEQ multiplex PCR. The sample has 48,000 or so clones; approximately 78% are singletons. Time point defined: peripheral blood 6 weeks after treatment start. The sample in question was PBMCs, obtained around atezolizumab (anti-PD-L1) treatment. These receptors came from a man aged 65 to 85 with urothelial cancer.

This rearrangement joins TRBV5-1 to TRBJ1-1, with D possibly TRBD1 on 5 matching bases. CDR1 and CDR2 from the germline V gene are SGHRS and YFSETQ. The CDR3 covers 14 residues. V lost 3 bases and J lost 3, with 12 bases in between. CDR3 loop: CASSWGGGDTEAFF. CDR3 sequence (DNA): TGCGCCAGCAGCTGGGGGGGTGGGGACACTGAAGCTTTCTTT.

The V gene is TRBV4-1, the J gene TRBJ2-1; 9 positions agree with TRBD2. The CDR3 has 16 residues. Germline loops: CDR1 MGHRA, CDR2 YSYEKL. V trimming: 0 bases; J trimming: 5 bases; junction bases outside the gene matches: 5. As DNA, the CDR3 is TGCGCCAGCAGCCAAGATGGTAGCGGGAGAAACAATGAGCAGTTCTTC. Residues: CASSQDGSGRNNEQFF.

The chain uses TRBV15 and TRBJ1-1, with a possible D match to TRBD1 (6 bases). CDR1 LNHNV and CDR2 YYDKDF come from the germline V gene (reference sequence). CDR3 length: 15 amino acids. The V and J ends lost 5 bases and 4 bases respectively, with 17 bases between them. CDR3 amino acids: CATSRDRLQGTEAFF. In DNA form, the CDR3 reads TGTGCCACCAGCCGCGACAGGCTACAGGGCACTGAAGCTTTCTTT.

V usage is TRBV5-4 and J usage is TRBJ2-3; TRBD2 agrees at 8 bases. The CDR3 loop spans 14 amino acids. With 5 bases clipped from V and 5 bases from J, the junction kept 7 bases outside the gene matches. CDR1 is SGHNT, CDR2 YYREEE, per germline (reference sequence). The CDR3 here is CASRGLDDLDTQYF. CDR3 sequence (DNA): TGTGCCAGCAGGGGACTAGACGATTTAGATACGCAGTATTTT.

The chain has TRBV7-9 and TRBJ2-1; 15 nucleotides line up with TRBD2. Germline assignment: CDR1 SEHNR and CDR2 FQNEAQ (reference sequence). J was trimmed by 7 bases and V by 5 bases; bases with no gene match: 9. CDR3 length equals 17 residues. The CDR3 nucleotides are TGTGCCAGCAGCGCTTGGACTAGCGGGAGGGCCGCGAATGAGCAGTTCTTC. It is translated as CASSAWTSGRAANEQFF.

The rearrangement links TRBV6-5 to TRBJ1-4; perhaps TRBD1 as D (5 bases). Germline loops: CDR1 MNHEY, CDR2 SVGAGI. The V and J ends lost 4 bases and 8 bases respectively, with 17 bases between them. The CDR3 runs 15 residues. CDR3 amino acids: CASSSALGEGEKLFF. CDR3 coding DNA: TGTGCCAGCAGTTCCGCCCTAGGGGAAGGGGAAAAACTGTTTTTT.

This chain's CDR3 is CASIPRQGVGTEAFF. In DNA, the CDR3 is TGTGCCAGCATCCCGAGACAGGGGGTAGGTACTGAAGCTTTCTTT. The chain couples TRBV28 to TRBJ1-1; TRBD1 matches 9 bases. J gave up 5 bases and V 7 bases, and 11 bases lay outside the gene matches. Per the germline V gene, CDR1 is MDHEN and CDR2 is SYDVKM. CDR3 size: 15 residues.

This chain connects TRBV9 to TRBJ2-1; 10 nucleotides match TRBD2. The length of the CDR3 is 16 residues. J was trimmed by 7 bases and V by 2 bases; bases with no gene match: 9. Per the germline V gene, CDR1 is SGDLS and CDR2 is YYNGEE. The CDR3 bases are TGTGCCAGCAGCGTTTTAGCGGGAGGTGGGGAGAATGAGCAGTTCTTC. Translation gives CASSVLAGGGENEQFF.

This chain joins TRBV11-3 and TRBJ2-2; D uncertain. V was cut by 0 bases and J by 7 bases, with 9 bases left in between. The CDR3 totals 14 residues. The germline V gene has CDR1 SGHNT and CDR2 YENEEA. The CDR3 DNA reads as TGTGCCAGCAGCTTAGATCAATCGGGCGGGGAGCTGTTTTTT. Translated: CASSLDQSGGELFF.

The gene calls are TRBV6-5 and TRBJ2-7; 7 bases line up with TRBD2. CDR1 is MNHEY and CDR2 is SVGAGI in the germline V gene. CDR3 length: 16 residues. The V and J ends lost 2 bases and 3 bases, in that order; junction bases with no gene match: 10. The CDR3 bases are TGTGCCAGCAGTTACGGTTCTAGCGGAAAGCTCTACGAGCAGTACTTC. Protein sequence: CASSYGSSGKLYEQYF.

The genes are TRBV15 and TRBJ1-1; possibly TRBD1 for D (5 bases). V was pared by 2 bases and J by 11 bases, with 15 bases between. CDR1 and CDR2 (germline): LNHNV, YYDKDF (reference sequence). The CDR3 runs to 13 residues. The CDR3 is CATSRYKAGEAFF. DNA for the CDR3: TGTGCCACCAGCAGATACAAGGCGGGGGAGGCTTTCTTT.

The chain uses TRBV5-6 and TRBJ2-7; tentatively, D is TRBD1 (5 bases). Trimming removed 0 bases from V and 3 bases from J, with 16 bases in between. The CDR3 runs 16 residues. Germline V gene data show CDR1 as SGHDT and CDR2 as YYEEEE. The CDR3 here is CASSLDGAGFHYEQYF. The CDR3 nucleotides are TGTGCCAGCAGCTTGGATGGAGCAGGGTTTCACTACGAGCAGTACTTC.

The chain uses TRBV5-6 and TRBJ1-1, with 9 nucleotides matching TRBD1. The CDR3 is 16 residues long. Germline trimming cut 2 bases from V and 3 bases from J; bases unmatched to any gene: 8. Looked up from germline, CDR1 is SGHDT and CDR2 is YYEEEE. In DNA, the CDR3 is TGTGCCAGCAGCTTCCAACAGGGGGCGCCTGACACTGAAGCTTTCTTT. This codes for CASSFQQGAPDTEAFF.

This clone was recorded a few times. The chain carries TRBV11-2 and TRBJ2-3; D is undetermined. CDR3 length equals 14 residues. CDR1 and CDR2 (germline): SGHAT, FQNNGV. With 5 bases removed from V and 0 bases from J, the gap between germline ends came to 9 bases. In DNA, the CDR3 is TGTGCCAGCAGCCCTGTCACTAGCACAGATACGCAGTATTTT. This gives the protein CASSPVTSTDTQYF.

The chain recombines TRBV7-8 with TRBJ2-7; 8 positions agree with TRBD2. This CDR3 comprises 16 residues. Germline lookup yields CDR1 SGHVS and CDR2 FQNEAQ. With V trimmed by 1 base and J by 3 bases, 8 bases remained unmatched. In DNA form, the CDR3 reads TGTGCCAGCAGCTTAGGGGGGACGGGGGGGAACTACGAGCAGTACTTC. This encodes CASSLGGTGGNYEQYF. Full variable domain (rest looked up from reference TRBV7-8 and TRBJ2-7): GAGVSQSPRYKVAKRGQDVALRCDPISGHVSLFWYQQALGQGPEFLTYFQNEAQLDKSGLPSDRFFAERPEGSVSTLKIQRTQQEDSAVYLCASSLGGTGGNYEQYFGPGTRLTVT.

This clone was seen a single time. V is TRBV29-1 and J is TRBJ2-1, with 13 bases identical to TRBD2. The V segment lost 7 bases and the J segment 8 bases; nucleotides outside the gene matches: 2. CDR1 SQVTM and CDR2 ANQGSEA come from the germline V gene. The CDR3 length is 12 residues. The CDR3 loop is CSGGTSGDEQFF. DNA for the CDR3: TGCAGCGGGGGGACTAGCGGGGATGAGCAGTTCTTC.

The chain is built from TRBV28 and TRBJ1-4; 10 bases map to TRBD1. Losses at the gene ends were 4 bases for V and 8 bases for J; bases not matched to a gene: 7. Germline V gene lookup returns CDR1 MDHEN and CDR2 SYDVKM. The CDR3 is 15 residues long. The CDR3 sequence: CASSSRTGGLEKLFF. The CDR3 nucleotides read TGTGCCAGCAGTTCCCGGACAGGGGGGCTCGAAAAACTGTTTTTT. The full variable domain, with the rest looked up from reference TRBV28 and TRBJ1-4, is DVKVTQSSRYLVKRTGEKVFLECVQDMDHENMFWYRQDPGLGLRLIYFSYDVKMKEKGDIPEGYSVSREKKERFSLILESASTNQTSMYLCASSSRTGGLEKLFFGSGTQLSVL.

This clone was recorded many times. The CDR3 region has the DNA TGTGCCAGCAGTTACGGGAGGGAGTCTGGAAACACCATATATTTT. This codes for CASSYGRESGNTIYF. The chain links TRBV28 to TRBJ1-3; no firm D call. V was shortened by 4 bases and J by 1 base, with 11 bases between the two germline ends. This CDR3 region has 15 residues. Germline values: CDR1 MDHEN, CDR2 SYDVKM.

V and J are TRBV11-2 and TRBJ2-7; 9 positions agree with TRBD2. The V gene's germline CDR1 is SGHAT and CDR2 FQNNGV. This CDR3 contains 16 residues. Trimming at V came to 1 base and at J to 3 bases, leaving 7 bases not matched to a gene. CDR3 sequence (DNA): TGTGCCAGCAGCTTAGTACCGGGGACTAGCAGCTACGAGCAGTACTTC. It codes for CASSLVPGTSSYEQYF.

The V and J genes are TRBV10-3 and TRBJ2-1, with TRBD2 identical over 10 bases. The CDR3 is 15 amino acids. Germline CDR1 reads ENHRY; CDR2 reads SYGVKD. Germline trimming cut 11 bases from V and 4 bases from J; bases unmatched to any gene: 11. The DNA of the CDR3 is TGTGCCGCCCTGGGCCGACTAGCGGGTTACAATGAGCAGTTCTTC. The encoded protein is CAALGRLAGYNEQFF.

The chain uses TRBV5-8 and TRBJ2-5; no clear D. The CDR3 sequence is 13 residues long. In germline, CDR1 is SGHTS, CDR2 YDEGEE. V was clipped by 2 bases and J by 3 bases, with 8 bases between them. CDR3 protein: CASSLYREETQYF. In DNA form, the CDR3 reads TGTGCCAGCAGCTTATATCGGGAAGAGACCCAGTACTTC.

The chain combines TRBV18 with TRBJ2-2, with 8 bases that match TRBD2. This CDR3 is built from 14 residues. V lost 6 bases, J lost 1 base, and 1 base stayed unmatched. Germline V gene lookup returns CDR1 KGHSH and CDR2 LQKENI. CDR3 sequence (DNA): TGTGCCAGCTCCACTAGCGGGAACACCGGGGAGCTGTTTTTT. It yields the protein CASSTSGNTGELFF.

V and J are TRBV2 and TRBJ1-3, with 7 bases that match TRBD1. V shed 7 bases, J shed 8 bases, and the junction held 8 bases outside the gene matches. The germline V gene encodes CDR1 SNHLY and CDR2 FYNNEI. The CDR3 runs to 13 residues. CDR3 in amino acids: CASMGQPRDTIYF. Here the CDR3 DNA reads TGTGCCAGCATGGGACAGCCTCGGGACACCATATATTTT.

As DNA, the CDR3 is TGTGCCAGCAGTCCCCCCAGCGGGGGAGGCCCAGATACGCAGTATTTT. This gives the protein CASSPPSGGGPDTQYF. The chain has TRBV27 and TRBJ2-3; 8 bases map to TRBD2. The CDR3 is made up of 16 amino acids. The germline gives CDR1 MNHEY, CDR2 SMNVEV (reference sequence). The V and J ends lost 5 bases and 4 bases, in that order; junction bases with no gene match: 11.

Only one count was recorded for this clone. This chain uses TRBV6-6 with TRBJ2-7; 7 nucleotides line up with TRBD2. Trimming at V came to 6 bases and at J to 3 bases, leaving 8 bases not matched to a gene. The length of the CDR3 is 14 residues. The germline V gene encodes CDR1 MNHNY and CDR2 SVGAGI (reference sequence). CDR3 sequence: CASRVGGPVYEQYF. The DNA of the CDR3 is TGTGCCAGCAGGGTGGGAGGGCCTGTCTACGAGCAGTACTTC.